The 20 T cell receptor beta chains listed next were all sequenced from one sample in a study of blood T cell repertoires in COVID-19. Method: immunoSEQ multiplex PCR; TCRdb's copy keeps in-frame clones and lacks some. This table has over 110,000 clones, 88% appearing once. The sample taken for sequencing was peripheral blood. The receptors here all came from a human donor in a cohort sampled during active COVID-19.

The CDR3 sequence: CASSLDPWSSYNSPLHF. For the CDR3, the DNA is TGTGCCAGCAGCTTAGACCCCTGGAGCTCCTATAATTCACCCCTCCACTTT. This chain links TRBV7-2 with TRBJ1-6; D call uncertain. Trimming stripped 1 base from V and 0 bases from J, with 10 bases between. This CDR3 spans 17 amino acids. Germline-derived CDR1 and CDR2 are SGHTA and FQGNSA. The complete variable domain, with remaining parts taken from reference TRBV7-2 and TRBJ1-6, reads GAGVSQSPSNKVTEKGKDVELRCDPISGHTALYWYRQSLGQGLEFLIYFQGNSAPDKSGLPSDRFSAERTGGSVSTLTIQRTQQEDSAVYLCASSLDPWSSYNSPLHFGNGTRLTVT.

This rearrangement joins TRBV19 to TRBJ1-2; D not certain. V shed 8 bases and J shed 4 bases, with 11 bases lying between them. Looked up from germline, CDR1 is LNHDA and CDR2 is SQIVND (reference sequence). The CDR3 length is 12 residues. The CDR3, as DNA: TGTGCCAGTCGTGAGAGGATCTATGGCTACACCTTC. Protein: CASRERIYGYTF.

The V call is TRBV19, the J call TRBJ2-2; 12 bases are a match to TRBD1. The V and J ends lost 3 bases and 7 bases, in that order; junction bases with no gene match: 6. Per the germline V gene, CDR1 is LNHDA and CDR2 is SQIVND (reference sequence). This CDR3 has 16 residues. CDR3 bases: TGTGCCAGTAGTATTGGGGACAGGGGGCTTGGCGGGGAGCTGTTTTTT. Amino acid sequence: CASSIGDRGLGGELFF.

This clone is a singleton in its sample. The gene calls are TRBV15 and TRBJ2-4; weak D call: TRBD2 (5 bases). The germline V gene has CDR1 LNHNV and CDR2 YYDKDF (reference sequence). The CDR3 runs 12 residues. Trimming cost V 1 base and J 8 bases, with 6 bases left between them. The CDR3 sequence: CATSRGGDIQYF. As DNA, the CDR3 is TGTGCCACCAGCAGAGGGGGAGACATTCAGTACTTC.

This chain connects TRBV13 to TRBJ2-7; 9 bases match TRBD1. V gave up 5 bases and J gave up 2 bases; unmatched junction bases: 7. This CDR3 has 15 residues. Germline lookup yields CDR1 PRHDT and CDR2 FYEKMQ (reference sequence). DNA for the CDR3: TGTGCCAGCAGCGCCTTATGGACAGGGGCCTACGAGCAGTACTTC. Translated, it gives CASSALWTGAYEQYF. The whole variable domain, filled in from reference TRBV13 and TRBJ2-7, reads AAGVIQSPRHLIKEKRETATLKCYPIPRHDTVYWYQQGPGQDPQFLISFYEKMQSDKGSIPDRFSAQQFSDYHSELNMSSLELGDSALYFCASSALWTGAYEQYFGPGTRLTVT.

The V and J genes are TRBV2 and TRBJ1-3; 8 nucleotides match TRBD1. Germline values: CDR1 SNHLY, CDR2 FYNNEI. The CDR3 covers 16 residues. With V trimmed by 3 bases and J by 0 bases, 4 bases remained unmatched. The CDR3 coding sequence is TGTGCCAGCAGTGAGGGACAGGTTCGCTCTGGAAACACCATATATTTT. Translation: CASSEGQVRSGNTIYF.

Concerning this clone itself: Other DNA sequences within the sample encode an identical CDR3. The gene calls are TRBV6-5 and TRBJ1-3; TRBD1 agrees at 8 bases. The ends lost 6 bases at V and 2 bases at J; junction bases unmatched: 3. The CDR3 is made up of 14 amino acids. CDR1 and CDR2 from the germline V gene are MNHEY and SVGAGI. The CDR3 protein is CASSLTGAGNTIYF. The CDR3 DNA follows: TGTGCCAGCAGCCTGACAGGGGCTGGAAACACCATATATTTT.

CDR3 DNA sequence: TGTGCCAGCAGTTACTCCCAGGGGGCTGTGAACACTGAAGCTTTCTTT. It encodes CASSYSQGAVNTEAFF. The chain carries TRBV6-5 and TRBJ1-1, with 8 bases lining up with TRBD1. Germline V gene lookup returns CDR1 MNHEY and CDR2 SVGAGI. The CDR3 consists of 16 residues. V dropped 0 bases and J dropped 0; count of bases not matched to a gene: 3.

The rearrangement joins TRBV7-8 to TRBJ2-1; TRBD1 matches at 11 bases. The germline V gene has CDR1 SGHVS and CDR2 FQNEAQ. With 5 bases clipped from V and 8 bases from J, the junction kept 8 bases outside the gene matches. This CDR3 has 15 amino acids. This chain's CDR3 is CASSVRTGGVDEQFF. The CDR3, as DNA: TGTGCCAGCAGCGTAAGGACAGGGGGCGTGGATGAGCAGTTCTTC.

DNA of the CDR3: TGTGCCAGCAGTCCCCGCTCAGGCCGTTTGAACGAGCAGTACTTC. This gives the protein CASSPRSGRLNEQYF. This chain joins TRBV27 and TRBJ2-7; D not resolved. Deletions cut 5 bases from V and 5 bases from J, with 19 bases between. This CDR3 has 15 residues. In germline, CDR1 is MNHEY, CDR2 SMNVEV (reference sequence).

The CDR3 DNA is TGTGCCAGCTACCAGACCGGGGAGCTGTTTTTT. The encoded protein is CASYQTGELFF. The rearrangement uses TRBV18 and TRBJ2-2, with no clear D. The CDR3 totals 11 residues. Germline CDR1 reads KGHSH; CDR2 reads LQKENI. The V and J ends lost 7 bases and 5 bases respectively, with 5 bases between them.

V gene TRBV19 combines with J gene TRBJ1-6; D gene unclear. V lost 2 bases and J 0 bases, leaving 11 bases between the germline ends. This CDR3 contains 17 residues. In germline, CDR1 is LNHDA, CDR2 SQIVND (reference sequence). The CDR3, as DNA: TGTGCCAGTAGTATATTCCCAACGAGCTCCTATAATTCACCCCTCCACTTT. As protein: CASSIFPTSSYNSPLHF.

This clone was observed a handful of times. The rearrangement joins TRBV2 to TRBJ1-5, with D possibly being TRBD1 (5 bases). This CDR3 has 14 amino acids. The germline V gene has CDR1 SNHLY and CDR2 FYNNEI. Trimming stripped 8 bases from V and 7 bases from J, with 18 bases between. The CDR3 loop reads CASWSGAGQQPQHF. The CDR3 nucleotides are TGTGCCAGCTGGAGCGGGGCAGGGCAACAGCCCCAGCATTTT.

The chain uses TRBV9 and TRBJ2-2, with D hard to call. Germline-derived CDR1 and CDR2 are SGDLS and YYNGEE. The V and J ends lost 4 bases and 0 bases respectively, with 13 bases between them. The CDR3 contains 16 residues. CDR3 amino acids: CASSPYHGPNTGELFF. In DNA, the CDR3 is TGTGCCAGCAGCCCGTACCATGGGCCGAACACCGGGGAGCTGTTTTTT.

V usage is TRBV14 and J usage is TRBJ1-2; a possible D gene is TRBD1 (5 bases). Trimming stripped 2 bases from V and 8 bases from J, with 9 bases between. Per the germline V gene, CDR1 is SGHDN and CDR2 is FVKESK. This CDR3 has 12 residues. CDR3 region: CASSQTGLGYTF. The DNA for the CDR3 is TGTGCCAGCAGCCAAACAGGTTTAGGCTACACCTTC.

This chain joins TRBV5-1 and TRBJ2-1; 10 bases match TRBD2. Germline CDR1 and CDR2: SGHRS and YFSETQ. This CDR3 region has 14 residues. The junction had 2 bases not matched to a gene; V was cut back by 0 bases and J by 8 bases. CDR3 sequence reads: CASSLVLAGDEQFF. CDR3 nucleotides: TGCGCCAGCAGCTTGGTGCTAGCGGGGGATGAGCAGTTCTTC.

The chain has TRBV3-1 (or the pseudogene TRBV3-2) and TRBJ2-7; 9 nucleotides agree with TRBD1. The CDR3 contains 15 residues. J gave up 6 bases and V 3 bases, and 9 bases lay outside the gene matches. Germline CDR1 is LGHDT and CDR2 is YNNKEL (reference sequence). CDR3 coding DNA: TGTGCCAGCAGCCAGTACAGGGGGCGTCAACCCGAGCAGTACTTC. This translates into CASSQYRGRQPEQYF.

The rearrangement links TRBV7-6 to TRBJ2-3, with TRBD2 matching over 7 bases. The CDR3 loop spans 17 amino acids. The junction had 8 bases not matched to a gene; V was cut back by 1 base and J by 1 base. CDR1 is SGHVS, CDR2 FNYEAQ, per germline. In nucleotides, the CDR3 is TGTGCCAGCAGCTTAGGGACGCGGGGGACCGGCACAGATACGCAGTATTTT. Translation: CASSLGTRGTGTDTQYF.

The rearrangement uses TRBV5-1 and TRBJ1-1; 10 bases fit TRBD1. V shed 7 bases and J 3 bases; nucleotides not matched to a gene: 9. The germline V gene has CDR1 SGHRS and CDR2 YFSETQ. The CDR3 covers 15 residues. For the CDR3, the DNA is TGCGCCAGCCGGGACAGGGGACGTCTGGACACTGAAGCTTTCTTT. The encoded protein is CASRDRGRLDTEAFF.

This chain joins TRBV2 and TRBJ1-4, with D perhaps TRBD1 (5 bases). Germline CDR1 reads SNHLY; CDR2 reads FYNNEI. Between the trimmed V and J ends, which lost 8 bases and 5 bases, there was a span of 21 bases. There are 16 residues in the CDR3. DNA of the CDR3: TGTGCCAGCTCTATGGGGGGGTACACCTTAAATGAAAAACTGTTTTTT. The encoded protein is CASSMGGYTLNEKLFF. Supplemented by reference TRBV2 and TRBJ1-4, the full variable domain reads EPEVTQTPSHQVTQMGQEVILRCVPISNHLYFYWYRQILGQKVEFLVSFYNNEISEKSEIFDDQFSVERPDGSNFTLKIRSTKLEDSAMYFCASSMGGYTLNEKLFFGSGTQLSVL.